This T cell receptor beta chain came from a study of T cell repertoires in cytomegalovirus infection. About the research overall: A matching HLA type, together with CMV infection, was signaled by public TCR beta signatures.

Germline CDR1 reads SGHAT; CDR2 reads FQDESV (reference sequence). Trimming took off 5 bases at V and 6 bases at J, with 26 bases between the two ends. The length of the CDR3 is 18 residues. TCRdb redid the calling of the reads with MiXCR, one entry per CDR3 protein. The sample lists 200,000 to 300,000 distinct CDR3 sequences, roughly an eighth seen once, with 1.5% to 2% in the top ten. This clonotype was counted many times. Input material: PBMCs. The TCR originated in a human donor in good health (CMV status not recorded). Some clones in this sample may be carry-over from other donors' samples. The chain employs TRBV11-1 and TRBJ2-1, with D possibly matching TRBD1 (6 bases). The CDR3 loop reads CASSGARDTFSESNEQFF. CDR3 sequence (DNA): TGTGCCAGCAGCGGGGCCCGGGACACATTTTCTGAAAGCAATGAGCAGTTCTTC. Using reference TRBV11-1 and TRBJ2-1 for the parts outside the CDR3, the full variable domain is EAEVAQSPRYKITEKSQAVAFWCDPISGHATLYWYRQILGQGPELLVQFQDESVVDDSQLPKDRFSAERLKGVDSTLKIQPAELGDSAMYLCASSGARDTFSESNEQFFGPGTRLTVL.